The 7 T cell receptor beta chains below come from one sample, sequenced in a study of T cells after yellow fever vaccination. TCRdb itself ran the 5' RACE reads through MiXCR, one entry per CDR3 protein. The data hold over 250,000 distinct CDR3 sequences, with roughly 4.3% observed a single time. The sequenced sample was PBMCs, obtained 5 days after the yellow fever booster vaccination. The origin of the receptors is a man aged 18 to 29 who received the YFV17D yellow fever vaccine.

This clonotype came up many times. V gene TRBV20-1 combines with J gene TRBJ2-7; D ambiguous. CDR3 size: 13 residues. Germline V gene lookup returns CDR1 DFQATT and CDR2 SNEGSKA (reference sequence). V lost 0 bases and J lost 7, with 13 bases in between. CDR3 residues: CSARETSLGEQYF. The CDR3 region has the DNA TGCAGTGCTAGAGAAACCTCCTTGGGGGAGCAGTACTTC.

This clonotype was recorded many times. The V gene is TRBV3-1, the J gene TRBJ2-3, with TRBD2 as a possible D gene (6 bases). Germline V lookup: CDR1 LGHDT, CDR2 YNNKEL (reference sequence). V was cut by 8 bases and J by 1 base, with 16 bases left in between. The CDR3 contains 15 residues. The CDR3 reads CASRPGDRGTDTQYF. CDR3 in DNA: TGTGCCAGCCGACCGGGGGACCGGGGCACAGATACGCAGTATTTT.

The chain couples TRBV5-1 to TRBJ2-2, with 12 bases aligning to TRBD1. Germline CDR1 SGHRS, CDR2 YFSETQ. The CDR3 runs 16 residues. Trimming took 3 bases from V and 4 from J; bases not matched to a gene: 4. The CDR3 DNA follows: TGCGCCAGCAGCTCCGGGACAGGGGGCGGCACCGGGGAGCTGTTTTTT. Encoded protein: CASSSGTGGGTGELFF.

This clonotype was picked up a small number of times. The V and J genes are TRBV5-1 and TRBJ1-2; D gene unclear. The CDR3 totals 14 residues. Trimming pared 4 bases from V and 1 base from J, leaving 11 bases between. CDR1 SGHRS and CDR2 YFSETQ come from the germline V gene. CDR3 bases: TGCGCCAGCAGCCTGGGATGGAGTAACTATGGCTACACCTTC. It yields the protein CASSLGWSNYGYTF.

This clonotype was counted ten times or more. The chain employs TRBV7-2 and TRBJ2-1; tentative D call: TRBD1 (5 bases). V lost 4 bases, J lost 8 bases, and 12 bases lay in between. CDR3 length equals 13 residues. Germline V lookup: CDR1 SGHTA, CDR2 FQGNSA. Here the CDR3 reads CASSSQPGYEQFF. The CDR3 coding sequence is TGTGCCAGCAGCTCCCAGCCAGGGTATGAGCAGTTCTTC. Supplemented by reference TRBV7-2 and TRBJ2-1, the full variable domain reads GAGVSQSPSNKVTEKGKDVELRCDPISGHTALYWYRQSLGQGLEFLIYFQGNSAPDKSGLPSDRFSAERTGGSVSTLTIQRTQQEDSAVYLCASSSQPGYEQFFGPGTRLTVL.

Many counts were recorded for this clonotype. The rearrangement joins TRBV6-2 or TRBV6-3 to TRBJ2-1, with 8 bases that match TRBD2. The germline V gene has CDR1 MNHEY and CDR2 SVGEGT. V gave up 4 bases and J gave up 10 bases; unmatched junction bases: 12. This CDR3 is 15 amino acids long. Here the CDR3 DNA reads TGTGCCAGCAGTTCCGCGGGGGGCGGAAGGATAGAGCAGTTCTTC. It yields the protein CASSSAGGGRIEQFF.

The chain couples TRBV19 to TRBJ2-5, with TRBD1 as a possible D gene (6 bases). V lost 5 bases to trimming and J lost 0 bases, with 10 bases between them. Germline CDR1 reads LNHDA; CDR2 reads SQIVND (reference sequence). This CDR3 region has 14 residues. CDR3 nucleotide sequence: TGTGCCAGTAGTGCCGGACAGTACCAAGAGACCCAGTACTTC. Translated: CASSAGQYQETQYF.